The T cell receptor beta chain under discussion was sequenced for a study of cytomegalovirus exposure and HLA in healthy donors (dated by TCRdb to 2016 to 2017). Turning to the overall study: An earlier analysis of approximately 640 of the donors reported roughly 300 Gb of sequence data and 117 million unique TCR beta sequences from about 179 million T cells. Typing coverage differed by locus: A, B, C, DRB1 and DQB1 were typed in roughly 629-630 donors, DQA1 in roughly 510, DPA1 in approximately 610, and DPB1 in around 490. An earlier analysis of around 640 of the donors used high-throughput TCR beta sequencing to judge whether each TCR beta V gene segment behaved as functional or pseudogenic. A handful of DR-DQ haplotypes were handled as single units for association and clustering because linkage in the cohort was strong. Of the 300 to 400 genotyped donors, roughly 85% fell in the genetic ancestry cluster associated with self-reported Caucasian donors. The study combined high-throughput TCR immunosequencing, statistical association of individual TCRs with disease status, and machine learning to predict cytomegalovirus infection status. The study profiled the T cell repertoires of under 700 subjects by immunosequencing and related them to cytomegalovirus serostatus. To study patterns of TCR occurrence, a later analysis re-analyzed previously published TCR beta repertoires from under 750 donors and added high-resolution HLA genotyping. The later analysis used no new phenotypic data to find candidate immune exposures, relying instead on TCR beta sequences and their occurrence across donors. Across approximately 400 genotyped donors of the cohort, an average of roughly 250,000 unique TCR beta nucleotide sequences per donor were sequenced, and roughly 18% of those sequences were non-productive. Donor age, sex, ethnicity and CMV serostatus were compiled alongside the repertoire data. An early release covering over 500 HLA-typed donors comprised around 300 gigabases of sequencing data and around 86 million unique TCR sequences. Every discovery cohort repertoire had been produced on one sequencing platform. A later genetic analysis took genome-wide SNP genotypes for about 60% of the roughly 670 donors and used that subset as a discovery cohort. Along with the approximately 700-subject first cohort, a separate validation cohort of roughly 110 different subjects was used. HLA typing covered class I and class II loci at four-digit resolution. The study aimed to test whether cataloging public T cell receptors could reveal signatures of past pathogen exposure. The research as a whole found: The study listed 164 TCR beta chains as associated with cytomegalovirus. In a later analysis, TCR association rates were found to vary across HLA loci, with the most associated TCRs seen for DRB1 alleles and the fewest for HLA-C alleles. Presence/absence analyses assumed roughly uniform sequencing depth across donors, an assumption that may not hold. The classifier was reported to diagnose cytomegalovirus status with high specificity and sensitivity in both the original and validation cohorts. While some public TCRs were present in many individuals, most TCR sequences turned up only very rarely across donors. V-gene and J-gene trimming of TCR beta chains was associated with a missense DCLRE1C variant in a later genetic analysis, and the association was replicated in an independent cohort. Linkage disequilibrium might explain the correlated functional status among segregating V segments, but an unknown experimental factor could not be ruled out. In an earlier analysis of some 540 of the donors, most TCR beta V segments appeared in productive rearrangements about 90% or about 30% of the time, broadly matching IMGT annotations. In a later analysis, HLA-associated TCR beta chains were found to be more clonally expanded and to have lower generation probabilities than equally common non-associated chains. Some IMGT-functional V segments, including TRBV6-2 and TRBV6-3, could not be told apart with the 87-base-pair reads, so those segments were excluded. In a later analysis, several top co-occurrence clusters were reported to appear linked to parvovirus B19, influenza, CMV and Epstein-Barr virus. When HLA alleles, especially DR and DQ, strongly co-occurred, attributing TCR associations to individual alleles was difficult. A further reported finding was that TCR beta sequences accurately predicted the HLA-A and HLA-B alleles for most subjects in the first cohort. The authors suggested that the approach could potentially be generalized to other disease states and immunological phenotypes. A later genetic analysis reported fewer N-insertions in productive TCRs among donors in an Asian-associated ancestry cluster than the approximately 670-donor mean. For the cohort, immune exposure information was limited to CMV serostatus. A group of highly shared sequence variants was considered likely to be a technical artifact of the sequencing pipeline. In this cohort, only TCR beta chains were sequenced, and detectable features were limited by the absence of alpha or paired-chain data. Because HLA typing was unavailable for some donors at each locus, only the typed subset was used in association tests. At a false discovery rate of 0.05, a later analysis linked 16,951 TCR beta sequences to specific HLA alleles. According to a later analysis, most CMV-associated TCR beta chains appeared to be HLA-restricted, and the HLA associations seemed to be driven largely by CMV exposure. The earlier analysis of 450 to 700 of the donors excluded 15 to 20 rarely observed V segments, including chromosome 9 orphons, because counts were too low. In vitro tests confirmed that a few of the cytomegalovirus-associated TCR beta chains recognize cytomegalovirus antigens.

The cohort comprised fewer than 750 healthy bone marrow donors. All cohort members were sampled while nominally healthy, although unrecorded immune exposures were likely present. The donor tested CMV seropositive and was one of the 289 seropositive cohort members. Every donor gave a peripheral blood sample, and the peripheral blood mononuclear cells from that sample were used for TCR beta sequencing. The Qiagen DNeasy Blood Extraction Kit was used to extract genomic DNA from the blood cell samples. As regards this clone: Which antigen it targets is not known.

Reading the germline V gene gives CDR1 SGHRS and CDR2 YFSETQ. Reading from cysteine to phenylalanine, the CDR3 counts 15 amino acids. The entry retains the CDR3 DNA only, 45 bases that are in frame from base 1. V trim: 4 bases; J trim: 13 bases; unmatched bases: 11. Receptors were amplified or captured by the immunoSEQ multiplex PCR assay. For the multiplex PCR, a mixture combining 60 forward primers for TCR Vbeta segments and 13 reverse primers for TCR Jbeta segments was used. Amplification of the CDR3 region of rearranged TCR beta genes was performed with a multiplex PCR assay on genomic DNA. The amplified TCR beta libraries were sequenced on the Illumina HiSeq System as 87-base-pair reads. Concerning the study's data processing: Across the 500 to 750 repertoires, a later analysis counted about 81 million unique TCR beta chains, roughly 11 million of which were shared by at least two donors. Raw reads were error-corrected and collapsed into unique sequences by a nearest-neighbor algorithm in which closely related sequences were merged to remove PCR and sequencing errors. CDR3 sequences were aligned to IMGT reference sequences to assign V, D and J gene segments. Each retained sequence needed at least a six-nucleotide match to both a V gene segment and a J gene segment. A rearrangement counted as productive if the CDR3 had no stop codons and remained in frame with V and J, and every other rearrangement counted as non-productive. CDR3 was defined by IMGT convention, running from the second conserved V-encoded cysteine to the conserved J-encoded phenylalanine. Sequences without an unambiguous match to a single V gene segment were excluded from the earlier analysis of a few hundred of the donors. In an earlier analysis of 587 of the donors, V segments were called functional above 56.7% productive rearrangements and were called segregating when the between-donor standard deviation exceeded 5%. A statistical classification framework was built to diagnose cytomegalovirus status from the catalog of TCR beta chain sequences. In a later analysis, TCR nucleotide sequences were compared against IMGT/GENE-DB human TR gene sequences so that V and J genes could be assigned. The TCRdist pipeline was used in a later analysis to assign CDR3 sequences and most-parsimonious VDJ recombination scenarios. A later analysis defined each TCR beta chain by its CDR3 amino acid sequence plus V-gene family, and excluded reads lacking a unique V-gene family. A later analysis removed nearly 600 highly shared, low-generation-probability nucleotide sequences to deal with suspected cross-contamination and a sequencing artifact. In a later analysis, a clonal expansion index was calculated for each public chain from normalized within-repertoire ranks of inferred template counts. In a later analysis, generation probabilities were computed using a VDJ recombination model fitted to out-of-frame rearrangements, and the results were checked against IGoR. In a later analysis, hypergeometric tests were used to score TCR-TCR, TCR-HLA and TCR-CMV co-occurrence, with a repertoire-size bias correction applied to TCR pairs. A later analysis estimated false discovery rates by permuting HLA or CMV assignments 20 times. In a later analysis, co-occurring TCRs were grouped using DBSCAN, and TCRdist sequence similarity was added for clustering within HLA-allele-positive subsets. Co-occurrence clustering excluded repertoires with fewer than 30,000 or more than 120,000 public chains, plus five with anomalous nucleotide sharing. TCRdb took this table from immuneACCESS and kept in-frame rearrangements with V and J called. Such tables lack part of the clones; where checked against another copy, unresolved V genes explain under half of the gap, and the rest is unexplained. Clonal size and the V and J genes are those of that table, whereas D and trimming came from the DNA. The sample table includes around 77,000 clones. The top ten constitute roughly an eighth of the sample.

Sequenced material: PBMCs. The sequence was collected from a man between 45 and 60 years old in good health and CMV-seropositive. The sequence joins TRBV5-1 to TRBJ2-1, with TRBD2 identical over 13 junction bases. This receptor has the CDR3 CASSPLAGGKVGQFF. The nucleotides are TGCGCCAGCAGCCCACTAGCGGGAGGGAAAGTCGGACAGTTCTTC. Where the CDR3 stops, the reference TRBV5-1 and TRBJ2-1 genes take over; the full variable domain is KAGVTQTPRYLIKTRGQQVTLSCSPISGHRSVSWYQQTPGQGLQFLFEYFSETQRNKGNFPGRFSGRQFSNSRSEMNVSTLELGDSALYLCASSPLAGGKVGQFFGPGTRLTVL.